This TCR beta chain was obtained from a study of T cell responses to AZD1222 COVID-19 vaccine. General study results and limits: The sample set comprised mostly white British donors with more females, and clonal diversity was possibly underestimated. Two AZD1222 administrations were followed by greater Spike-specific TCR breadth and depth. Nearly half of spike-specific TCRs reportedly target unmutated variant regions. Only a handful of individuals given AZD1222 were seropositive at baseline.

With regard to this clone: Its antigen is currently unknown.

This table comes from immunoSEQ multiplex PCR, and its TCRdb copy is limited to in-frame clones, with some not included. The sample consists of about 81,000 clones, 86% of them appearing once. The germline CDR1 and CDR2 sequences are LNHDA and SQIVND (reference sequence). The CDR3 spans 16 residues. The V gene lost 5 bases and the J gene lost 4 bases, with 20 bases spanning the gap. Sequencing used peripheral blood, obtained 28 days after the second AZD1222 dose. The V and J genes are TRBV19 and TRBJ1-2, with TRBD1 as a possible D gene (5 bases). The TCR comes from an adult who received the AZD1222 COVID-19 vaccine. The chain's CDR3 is CASSPSGRGGFYGYTF. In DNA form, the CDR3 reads TGTGCCAGTAGTCCCTCCGGGAGGGGTGGGTTCTATGGCTACACCTTC.